Sequencing of this T cell receptor (beta chain) was carried out in a study of blood T cell repertoires in COVID-19. Looking at the study overall: Specimens from acute and convalescent COVID-19 originated in the United States, Italy and Spain. PBMCs, B-cell-depleted T cells, or T cells provided the cDNA or gDNA that made up the material.

V lost 6 bases, J lost 5 bases, and 4 bases stayed unmatched. The CDR3 runs 12 residues. In the original analysis: Estimation of nucleated cell counts relied on the amplification of reference gene primers. Sequencing used immunoSEQ multiplex PCR; TCRdb keeps in-frame clones, though not all of them. D and trimming come from the DNA, and the V and J calls and clone size come from that table. The profile shows 150,000 to 200,000 clones, roughly 80% of them singletons. The chain is built from TRBV12-3 or TRBV12-4 and TRBJ2-7; 7 nucleotides align to TRBD2. Sequenced: peripheral blood. The TCR sequence derives from a woman aged 25 to 39 with acute or convalescent COVID-19. In DNA, the CDR3 is TGTGCCAGCAGCCCTGGGGGGGACGAGCAGTACTTC. Its protein product is CASSPGGDEQYF.